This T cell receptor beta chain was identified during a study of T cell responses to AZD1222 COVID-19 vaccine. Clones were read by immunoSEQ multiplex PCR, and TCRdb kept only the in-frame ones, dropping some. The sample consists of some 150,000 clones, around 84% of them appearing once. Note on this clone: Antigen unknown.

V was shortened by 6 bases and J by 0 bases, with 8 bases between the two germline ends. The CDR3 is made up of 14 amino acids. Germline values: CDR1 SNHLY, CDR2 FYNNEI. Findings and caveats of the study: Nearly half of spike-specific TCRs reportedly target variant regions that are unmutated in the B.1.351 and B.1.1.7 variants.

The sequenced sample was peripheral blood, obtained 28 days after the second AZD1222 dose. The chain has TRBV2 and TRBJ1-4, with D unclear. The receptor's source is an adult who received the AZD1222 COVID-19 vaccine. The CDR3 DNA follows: TGTGCCAGCAGAGGTGGCGCAACTAATGAAAAACTGTTTTTT. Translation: CASRGGATNEKLFF.